These 3 T cell receptor beta chains originate from one sample sequenced in a study of blood T cell repertoires in COVID-19 (dated by TCRdb to the early 2020s). Preparation of the library involved the immunoSEQ multiplex PCR assay. TCRdb limited this immuneACCESS table to in-frame rearrangements with V and J called. A share of clones is missing; checked studies link under half to unresolved V genes, and the rest is unexplained. Across this sample there are approximately 210,000 clones, with under 90% seen only once. In total, the top ten clones hold 8.5% to 10% of the sample. The sequenced material came from PBMCs or T cells enriched from blood (not recorded which). The receptors were sampled from a woman aged 45-65 years with acute COVID-19.

This rearrangement joins TRBV5-1 to TRBJ2-2, with D perhaps matching TRBD2 (5 bases). V gave up 2 bases and J gave up 7 bases, with 15 bases separating them. Germline-derived CDR1 and CDR2 are SGHRS and YFSETQ. The CDR3 has 15 amino acids. CDR3 bases: TGCGCCAGCAGCTTACCGAATAGCGAGGGCGGGGAGCTGTTTTTT. It is translated as CASSLPNSEGGELFF.

The J gene is TRBJ1-5, the V gene TRBV4-3, with no clear D. Germline V gene data show CDR1 as LGHNA and CDR2 as YSLEER. This CDR3 has 16 amino acids. Trimming removed 0 bases from V and 1 base from J, with 10 bases in between. CDR3 sequence (DNA): TGCGCCAGCAGCCAAGATAAGTCGGGAAGCAATCAGCCCCAGCATTTT. It is translated as CASSQDKSGSNQPQHF.

The chain combines TRBV28 with TRBJ1-2; no firm D call. CDR3 length equals 12 residues. The ends were cut back, 5 bases at V and 5 bases at J, with 9 bases in the middle. The germline gives CDR1 MDHEN, CDR2 SYDVKM. CDR3 DNA sequence: TGTGCCAGCAGTGTAGAGCCTTATGGCTACACCTTC. Encoded protein: CASSVEPYGYTF.